The T cell receptor beta chain described here comes from a study of spatial heterogeneity in lung cancer (dated by TCRdb to the late 2010s). General notes on the study: Beta-chain transcripts were consistently detected in greater numbers than alpha-chain transcripts, which likely reflected higher beta-chain transcript abundance. In the raw uncorrected reads, each unique combination of TCR and UMI appeared more than ten times on average. In non-small cell lung cancer, the study quantitatively compared TCR alpha and beta repertoires across several tumor regions, matched nontumor lung, and blood. Nonsynonymous mutation counts, determined by whole-exome sequencing of tumor tissue, were related to TCR repertoire features. At surgery, both alpha and beta chains were TCR-sequenced in roughly 230 tumor regions, 63 to 65 matched nontumor lung samples and 56 PBMC samples. Results the study describes overall, beyond this receptor: Confirming at a functional level the hypothesis that regional TCRs recognize regional mutations was considered to require additional single-cell paired TCR alpha and beta sequencing. Ubiquitous expanded tumor TCRs showed up in blood more often at tumor resection than at routine follow-up.

The CDR3, cysteine through phenylalanine, is 15 amino acids long. Here the CDR3 DNA is all that survives: 45 bases in frame from base 1. From the germline V gene, CDR1 is SGDLS and CDR2 is YYNGEE. The library was generated by 5' RACE. Instrument used: NextSeq 500. In the TCR library protocol, a unique molecular identifier was attached to each TCR cDNA molecule so that PCR and sequencing errors could be corrected. As for the authors' bioinformatics: Decombinator tools were used for TCR identification, UMI-based error correction and CDR3 extraction. TCRs above a frequency of 2 per 1,000, corresponding to the top 1% of the tumor frequency distribution, were defined as expanded. Renyi diversity was computed with the R vegan package after each repertoire had been subsampled 100 times to 5,000 TCRs. To build CDR3 similarity networks, amino acid triplet string-kernel similarity was used, and CDR3s were connected when their pairwise similarity was above 0.82. TCRdb passed the public sequencing reads through fastp at Q25 and MiXCR, retaining productive beta sequences. Records with the same CDR3 protein are collapsed into one entry carrying the most frequent genes and DNA. The V and J calls and clone size come from TCRdb's table, not from the authors' own analysis. The sample profile shows tens of thousands of distinct CDR3 sequences; around 4.3% of them were found once. Approximately 7.4% of the sample is taken by the ten largest.

Comment on this clonotype: No cognate antigen has been identified for it. The junction shows a germline mismatch at one end, possibly a read error.

The time point label on this specimen signifies: sample taken at primary tumor resection. Samples were obtained from approximately 70 patients with early-stage, untreated non-small cell lung cancer from the lung TRACERx cohort. Whole RNA extracted from tumor and nontumor lung tissue, or from cryopreserved PBMC samples, was used for TCR sequencing without cell sorting. Patients were selected for TCR sequencing only if sufficient RNA was available from at least two tumor regions. The sequencing here drew on PBMCs, taken at surgery. The chain links TRBV9 with TRBJ2-2; 7 central nucleotides agree with TRBD1. The clonotype originates from a male donor with early-stage non-small cell lung cancer. The nucleotides are TGTGACAGCAGCGTACAGGGGTTCGACACCGGGGAGCTGTTTTTT. Its coded protein is CDSSVQGFDTGELFF.